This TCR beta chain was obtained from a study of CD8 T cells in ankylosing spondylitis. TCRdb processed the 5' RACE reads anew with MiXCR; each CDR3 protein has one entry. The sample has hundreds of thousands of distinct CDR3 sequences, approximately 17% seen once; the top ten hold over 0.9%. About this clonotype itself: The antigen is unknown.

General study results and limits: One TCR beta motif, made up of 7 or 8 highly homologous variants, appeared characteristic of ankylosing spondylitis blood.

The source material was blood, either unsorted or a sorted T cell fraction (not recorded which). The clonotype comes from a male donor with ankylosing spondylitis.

The CDR3 region is CASSLNEREQFF. The CDR3, as DNA: TGTGCCAGCAGCTTAAATGAACGTGAGCAGTTCTTC. This rearrangement joins TRBV7-3 to TRBJ2-1; D call uncertain. V lost 1 base and J 9 bases, leaving 7 bases between the germline ends. Germline V gene data show CDR1 as SGHTA and CDR2 as FQGTGA. This CDR3 has 12 residues. Complete variable domain (other parts from reference TRBV7-3 and TRBJ2-1): GAGVSQTPSNKVTEKGKYVELRCDPISGHTALYWYRQSLGQGPEFLIYFQGTGAADDSGLPNDRFFAVRPEGSVSTLKIQRTERGDSAVYLCASSLNEREQFFGPGTRLTVL.